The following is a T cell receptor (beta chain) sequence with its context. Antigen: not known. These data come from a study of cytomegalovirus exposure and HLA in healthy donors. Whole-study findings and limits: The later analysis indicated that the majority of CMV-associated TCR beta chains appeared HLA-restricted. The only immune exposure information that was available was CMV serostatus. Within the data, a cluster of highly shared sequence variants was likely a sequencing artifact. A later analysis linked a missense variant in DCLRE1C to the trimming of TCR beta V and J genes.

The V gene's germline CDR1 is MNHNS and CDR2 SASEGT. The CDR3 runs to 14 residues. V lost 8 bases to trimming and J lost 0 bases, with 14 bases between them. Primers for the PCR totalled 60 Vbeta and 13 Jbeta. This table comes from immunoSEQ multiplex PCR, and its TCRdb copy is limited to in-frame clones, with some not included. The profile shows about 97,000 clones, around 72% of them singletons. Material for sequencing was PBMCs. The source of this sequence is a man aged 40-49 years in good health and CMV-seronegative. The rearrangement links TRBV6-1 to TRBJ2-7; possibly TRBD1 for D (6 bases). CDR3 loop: CASLRDTNSYEQYF. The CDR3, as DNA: TGTGCCAGCCTTAGGGACACCAACTCCTACGAGCAGTACTTC.